This T cell receptor (beta chain) was captured by sequencing in a study of cytomegalovirus exposure and HLA in healthy donors. PCR amplification relied on 60 Vbeta primers (plus 13 Jbeta primers). Method: immunoSEQ multiplex PCR; TCRdb's copy keeps in-frame clones and lacks some. Of 150,000 or so clones listed, roughly 73% are singletons. Germline V CDR1 and CDR2: SEHNR, FQNEAQ (reference sequence). The CDR3 covers 17 residues. The junction had 9 bases not matched to a gene; V was cut back by 5 bases and J by 2 bases. The chain combines TRBV7-9 with TRBJ2-3, with TRBD1 matching 11 bases. The sequenced sample consisted of PBMCs. The source of this sequence is a man aged 35-49 years in good health and CMV-seronegative. The CDR3 sequence is CASSPRTGGPHTDTQYF. CDR3 in DNA: TGTGCCAGCAGCCCGAGGACAGGGGGCCCTCACACAGATACGCAGTATTTT. The whole variable domain, remainder taken from reference TRBV7-9 and TRBJ2-3, is DTGVSQNPRHKITKRGQNVTFRCDPISEHNRLYWYRQTLGQGPEFLTYFQNEAQLEKSRLLSDRFSAERPKGSFSTLEIQRTEQGDSAMYLCASSPRTGGPHTDTQYFGPGTRLTVL.